This TCR beta chain was documented in a study of OX40 agonist ivuxolimab in advanced cancers. Whole-study context: Patients' therapy was ivuxolimab, an antibody that acts as an agonist of OX40 (CD134). Study results and caveats: At 0.1 to 3.0 mg/kg, clonal expansion of CD4+ and CD8+ blood T cells had occurred by week 6. Expanded clones were, on average, more numerous in CD8+ T cells than in CD4+. Undetermined was the antigen specificity of the expanded peripheral T cells.

V shed 1 base and J shed 4 bases, with 7 bases lying between them. CDR1 and CDR2 from the germline V gene are SGHTA and FQGNSA. The CDR3 runs to 14 residues. This clone was seen a single time. Its antigen remains unidentified. Using immunoSEQ multiplex PCR, the repertoire was profiled, and TCRdb retains in-frame clones only, with some absent. The sample holds about 55,000 clones, about four fifths seen once. The V call is TRBV7-2, the J call TRBJ1-4, with D hard to call. Sequenced here: CD4+ or CD8+ T cells sorted from blood, sampled in a trial of the OX40 agonist ivuxolimab. The sequence was obtained from an adult with an advanced solid tumor such as melanoma, head and neck, liver or kidney cancer. In nucleotides, the CDR3 is TGTGCCAGCAGCTTAGGACTGGATAATGAAAAACTGTTTTTT. This encodes CASSLGLDNEKLFF.